This T cell receptor (beta chain) was identified during a study of T-cell memory formation after mild COVID-19 (dated by TCRdb to about 2021). For the wider study: TCR sequence clusters from the two donors were largely donor specific. Longitudinal TCRalpha and TCRbeta repertoire sequencing tracked T-cell clones expanding and contracting after mild COVID-19 in two donors. Two young, previously healthy adult volunteers, one female and one male, were included in the cohort.

Ficoll-Paque density gradient centrifugation was used to isolate PBMCs. About this clonotype itself: It lacks a known antigen. There are no base qualities to consult, and no much larger clone falls within one base.

TCRdb records Illumina NovaSeq 6000 as the sequencer. TCRalpha and TCRbeta cDNA libraries were built by 5'RACE with constant-segment primers, adding sample barcodes and unique molecular identifiers. Trizol reagent was used to extract RNA from every sample. The libraries were amplified in two PCR steps, and the second step added a second sample barcode and Illumina TruSeq adapters. Libraries were sequenced on an Illumina NovaSeq with 2 x 150 bp paired-end reads. The original pipeline was this. The reads were demultiplexed and collapsed into UMI-guided consensus sequences using migec v1.2.7. Using mixcr v2.1.11, the UMI consensuses were aligned to TRA and TRB V and J templates and assembled into clonotypes. A clonotype was counted as expanded or contracted only when both edgeR and NoisET called the clonotype significant, with the noise models trained on biological replicates. For edgeR calls, a false discovery rate-adjusted p below 0.01 and a log2 fold-change threshold of 1 were applied. As an exploratory analysis of dynamics, max-normalized trajectories of the 1000 most abundant clonotypes were examined with PCA combined with hierarchical clustering. Separately sequenced CD4+ and CD8+ repertoires were used to assign a CD4 or CD8 phenotype to each responding clone. TCRdb's own reprocessing of the public reads used fastp at Q25 and MiXCR and kept productive beta chains. All rows with the same CDR3 protein become a single entry with the most common DNA and genes. TCRdb's processing, not the authors' own work, is the source of the V and J calls. The sample includes roughly 250,000 distinct CDR3 sequences, with 16% observed a single time. The ten largest account for 3.5% of the sample.

What the research found in general, with its limitations: The second-wave clones that peaked on day 37 were not confirmed to be SARS-CoV-2 specific. The detection of some responding clones in pre-infection memory suggests that pre-existing cross-reactive memory T cells joined the SARS-CoV-2 response. Clones contracting from day 15 to 85 had balanced CD4/CD8 phenotypes, while a second wave expanding from day 15 to 37 was biased towards CD4+. Contracting CD4+ clones turned up mainly in the CM and EM memory subsets, whereas EMRA was where CD8+ clones were enriched. Only a couple of mild cases were covered in the study, and larger cohorts including severe cases with pre-infection samples were considered necessary.

The TCR comes from a man between 18 and 35 years old who had mild COVID-19 (a few samples of this study predate the infection). The sample titles of this study are shuffled in the database, so cell type and time point are left out; the donor was told from shared clones. Sequencing was performed on PBMCs or a T cell subset sorted from them (not recorded which).

The CDR3: CASSLFSSGNTGELFF. Here is the DNA: TGTGCCAGCAGCCTCTTTAGTAGCGGCAACACCGGGGAGCTGTTTTTT. This sequence uses TRBV6-4 and TRBJ2-2, with a tentative D gene TRBD2 over 6 matching bases. Counted from cysteine to phenylalanine, this CDR3 has 16 amino acids. Only the CDR3 region is kept as DNA, spanning 48 bases read in frame from base 1. From the germline V gene, CDR1 is MRHNA and CDR2 is SNTAGT. Cut back by 6 bases and 2 bases, the V and J ends lie 16 bases apart.